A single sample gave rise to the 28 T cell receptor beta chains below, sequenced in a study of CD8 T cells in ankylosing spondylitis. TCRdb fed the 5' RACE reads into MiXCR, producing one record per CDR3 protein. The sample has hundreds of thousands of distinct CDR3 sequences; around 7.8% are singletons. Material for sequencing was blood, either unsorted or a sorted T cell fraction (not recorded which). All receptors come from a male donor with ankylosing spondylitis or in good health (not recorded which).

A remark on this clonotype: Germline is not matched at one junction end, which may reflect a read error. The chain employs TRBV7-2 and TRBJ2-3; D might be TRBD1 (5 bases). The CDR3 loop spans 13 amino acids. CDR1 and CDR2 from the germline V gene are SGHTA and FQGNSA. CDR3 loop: CASSLGAQRTQYF. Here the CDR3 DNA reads TGTGCCAGCAGTTTAGGGGCGCAACGTACGCAGTATTTT.

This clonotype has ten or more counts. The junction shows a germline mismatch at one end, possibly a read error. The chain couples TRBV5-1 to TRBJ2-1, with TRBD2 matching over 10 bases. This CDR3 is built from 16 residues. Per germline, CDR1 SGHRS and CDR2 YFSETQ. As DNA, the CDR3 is TGCGCCAGCACCTTGGTAGCGGGGGGTAGAGGGAATGAGCAGTTCTTC. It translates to CASTLVAGGRGNEQFF.

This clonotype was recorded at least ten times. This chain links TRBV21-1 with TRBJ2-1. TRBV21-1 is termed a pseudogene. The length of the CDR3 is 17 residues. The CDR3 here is CASTQRGGTAKVGEQFF. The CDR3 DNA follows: TGTGCCAGCACACAAAGAGGCGGAACTGCGAAAGTGGGAGAGCAGTTCTTC.

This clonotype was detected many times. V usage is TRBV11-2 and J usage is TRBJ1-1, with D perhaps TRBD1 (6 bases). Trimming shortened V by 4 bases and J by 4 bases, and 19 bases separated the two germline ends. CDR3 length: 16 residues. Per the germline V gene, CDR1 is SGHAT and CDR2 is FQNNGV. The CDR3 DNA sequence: TGTGCCAGCAGCTCCCTGCGGGAAAAAGGGGGCACTGAAGCTTTCTTT. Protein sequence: CASSSLREKGGTEAFF.

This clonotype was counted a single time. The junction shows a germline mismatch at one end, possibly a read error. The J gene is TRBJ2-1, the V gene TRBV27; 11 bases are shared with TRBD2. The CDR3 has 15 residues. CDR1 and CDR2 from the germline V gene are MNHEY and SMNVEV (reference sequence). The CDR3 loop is CASSLTSGSYNDQFF. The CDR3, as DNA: TGTGCCAGCAGCCTTACTAGCGGGAGTTACAATGACCAGTTCTTC.

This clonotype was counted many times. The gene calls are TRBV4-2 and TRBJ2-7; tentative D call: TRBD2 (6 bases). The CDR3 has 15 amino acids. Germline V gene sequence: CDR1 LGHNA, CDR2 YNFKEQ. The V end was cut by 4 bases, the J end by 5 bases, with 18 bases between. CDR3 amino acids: CASSPEAGEEDEQYF. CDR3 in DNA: TGTGCCAGCAGCCCCGAGGCCGGGGAGGAGGACGAGCAGTACTTC.

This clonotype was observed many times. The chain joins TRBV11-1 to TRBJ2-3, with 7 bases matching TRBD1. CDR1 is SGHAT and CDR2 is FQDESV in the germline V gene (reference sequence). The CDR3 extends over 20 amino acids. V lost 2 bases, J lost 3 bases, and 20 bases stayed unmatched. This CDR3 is CASSLFALTGDGRRTDTQYF. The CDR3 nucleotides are TGTGCCAGCAGCTTATTTGCCCTCACAGGGGATGGACGTAGGACAGATACGCAGTATTTT.

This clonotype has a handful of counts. CDR3 sequence (DNA): TGTGCCAGCAGCCAAGTGGACGGGAAAAGGGACAATGAGCAGTTCTTC. This codes for CASSQVDGKRDNEQFF. The rearrangement uses TRBV4-2 and TRBJ2-1; tentatively, D is TRBD2 (5 bases). Germline V CDR1 and CDR2: LGHNA, YNFKEQ. Trimming took 1 base from V and 5 from J, leaving 15 bases between them. This CDR3 is 16 amino acids long.

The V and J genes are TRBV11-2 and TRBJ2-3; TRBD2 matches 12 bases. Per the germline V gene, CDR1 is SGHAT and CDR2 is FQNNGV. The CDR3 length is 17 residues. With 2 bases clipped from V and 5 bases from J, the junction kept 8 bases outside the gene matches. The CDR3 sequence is CASSLSTSGGRVDTQYF. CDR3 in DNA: TGTGCCAGCAGCTTATCCACTAGCGGGGGGCGAGTAGATACGCAGTATTTT.

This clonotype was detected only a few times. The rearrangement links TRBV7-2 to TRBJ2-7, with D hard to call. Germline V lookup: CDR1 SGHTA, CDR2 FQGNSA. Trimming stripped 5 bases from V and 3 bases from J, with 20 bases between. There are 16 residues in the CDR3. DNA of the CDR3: TGTGCCAGCAGCGCAATTTTCGCACCTATGCTCTACGAGCAGTACTTC. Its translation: CASSAIFAPMLYEQYF.

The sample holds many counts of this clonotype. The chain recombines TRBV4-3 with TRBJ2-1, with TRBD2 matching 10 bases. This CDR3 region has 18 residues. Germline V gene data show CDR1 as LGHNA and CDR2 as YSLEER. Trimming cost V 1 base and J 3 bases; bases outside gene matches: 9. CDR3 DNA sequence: TGCGCCAGCAGCCAAGTTCTAGAGGGACTAGCGAACTACAATGAGCAGTTCTTC. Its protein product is CASSQVLEGLANYNEQFF.

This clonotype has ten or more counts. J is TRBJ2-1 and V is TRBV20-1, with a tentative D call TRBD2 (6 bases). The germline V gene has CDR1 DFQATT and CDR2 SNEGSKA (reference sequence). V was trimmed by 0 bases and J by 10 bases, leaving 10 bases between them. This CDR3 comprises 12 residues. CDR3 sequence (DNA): TGCAGTGCTAGAGATTGGACTACCGAGCAGTTCTTC. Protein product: CSARDWTTEQFF.

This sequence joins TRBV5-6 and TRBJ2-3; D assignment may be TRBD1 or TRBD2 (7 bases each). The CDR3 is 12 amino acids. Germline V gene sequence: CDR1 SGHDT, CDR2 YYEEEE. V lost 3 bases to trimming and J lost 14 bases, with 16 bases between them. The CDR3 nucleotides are TGTGCCAGCAGCTCCCAGGGGGGGGGGCTGTATTTT. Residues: CASSSQGGGLYF.

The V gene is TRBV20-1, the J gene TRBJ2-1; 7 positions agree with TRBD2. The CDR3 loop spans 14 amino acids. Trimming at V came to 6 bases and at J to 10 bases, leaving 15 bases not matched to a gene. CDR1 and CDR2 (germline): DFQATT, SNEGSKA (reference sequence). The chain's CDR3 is CSAPWPAGAGEQFF. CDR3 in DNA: TGCAGTGCCCCCTGGCCGGCGGGAGCGGGGGAGCAGTTCTTC.

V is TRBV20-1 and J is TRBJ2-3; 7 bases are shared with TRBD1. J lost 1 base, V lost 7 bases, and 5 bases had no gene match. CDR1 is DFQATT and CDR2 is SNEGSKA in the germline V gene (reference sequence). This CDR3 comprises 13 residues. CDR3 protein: CSVGGQGTDTQYF. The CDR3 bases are TGCAGTGTAGGCGGACAGGGCACAGATACGCAGTATTTT.

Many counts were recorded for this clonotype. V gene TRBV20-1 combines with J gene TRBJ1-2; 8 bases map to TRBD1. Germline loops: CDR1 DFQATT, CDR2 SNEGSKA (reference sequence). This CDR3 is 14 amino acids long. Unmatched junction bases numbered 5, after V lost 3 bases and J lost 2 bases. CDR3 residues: CSASRDRLNYGYTF. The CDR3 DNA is TGCAGTGCTAGTCGGGACAGGCTGAACTATGGCTACACCTTC.

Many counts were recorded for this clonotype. The CDR3 here is CASSQGDRGPLSGELFF. CDR3 coding DNA: TGTGCCAGCAGCCAGGGGGACAGGGGGCCTCTCAGTGGGGAGCTGTTTTTT. The rearrangement joins TRBV3-1 to TRBJ2-2; 12 nucleotides agree with TRBD1. CDR1 is LGHDT and CDR2 is YNNKEL in the germline V gene (reference sequence). The CDR3 is 17 residues long. Trimming cost V 3 bases and J 8 bases; bases outside gene matches: 10.

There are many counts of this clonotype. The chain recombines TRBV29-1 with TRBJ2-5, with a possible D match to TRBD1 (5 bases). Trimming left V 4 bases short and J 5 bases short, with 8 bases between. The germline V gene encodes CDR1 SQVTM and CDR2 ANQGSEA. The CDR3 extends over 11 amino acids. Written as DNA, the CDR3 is TGCAGCGTTGGGGGCGCGGAGACCCAGTACTTC. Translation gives CSVGGAETQYF. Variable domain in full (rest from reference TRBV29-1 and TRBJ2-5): SAVISQKPSRDICQRGTSLTIQCQVDSQVTMMFWYRQQPGQSLTLIATANQGSEATYESGFVIDKFPISRPNLTFSTLTVSNMSPEDSSIYLCSVGGAETQYFGPGTRLLVL.

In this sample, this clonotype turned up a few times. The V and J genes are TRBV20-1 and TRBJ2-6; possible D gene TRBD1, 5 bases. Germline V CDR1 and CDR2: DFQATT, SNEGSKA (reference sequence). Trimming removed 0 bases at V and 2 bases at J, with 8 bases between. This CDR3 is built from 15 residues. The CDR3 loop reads CSARDVGPGANVLTF. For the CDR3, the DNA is TGCAGTGCTAGAGATGTGGGGCCTGGGGCCAACGTCCTGACTTTC.

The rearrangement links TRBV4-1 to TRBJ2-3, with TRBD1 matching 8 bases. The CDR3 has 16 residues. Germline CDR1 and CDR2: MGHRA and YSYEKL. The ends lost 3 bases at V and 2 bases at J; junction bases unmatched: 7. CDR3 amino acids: CASSQADRGFTDTQYF. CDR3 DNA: TGCGCCAGCAGCCAGGCCGACAGGGGCTTCACAGATACGCAGTATTTT.

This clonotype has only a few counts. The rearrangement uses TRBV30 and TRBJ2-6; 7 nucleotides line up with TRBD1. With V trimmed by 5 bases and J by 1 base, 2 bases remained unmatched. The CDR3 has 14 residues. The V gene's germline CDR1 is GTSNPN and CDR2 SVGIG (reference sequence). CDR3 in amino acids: CAWDRASGANVLTF. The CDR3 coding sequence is TGTGCCTGGGACAGGGCATCTGGGGCCAACGTCCTGACTTTC.

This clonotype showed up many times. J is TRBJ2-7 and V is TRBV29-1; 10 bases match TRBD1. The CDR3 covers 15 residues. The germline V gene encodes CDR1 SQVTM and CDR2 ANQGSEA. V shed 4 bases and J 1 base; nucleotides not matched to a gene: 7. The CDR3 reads CSVVSGTGDSYEQYF. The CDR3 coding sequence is TGCAGCGTTGTCTCCGGGACAGGGGATTCCTACGAGCAGTACTTC.

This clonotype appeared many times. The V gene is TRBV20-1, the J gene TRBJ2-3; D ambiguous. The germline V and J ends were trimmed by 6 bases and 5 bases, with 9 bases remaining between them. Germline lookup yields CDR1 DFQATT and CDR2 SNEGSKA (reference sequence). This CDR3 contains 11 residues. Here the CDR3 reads CSAPSEDTQYF. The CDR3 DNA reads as TGCAGTGCCCCGAGTGAAGATACGCAGTATTTT.

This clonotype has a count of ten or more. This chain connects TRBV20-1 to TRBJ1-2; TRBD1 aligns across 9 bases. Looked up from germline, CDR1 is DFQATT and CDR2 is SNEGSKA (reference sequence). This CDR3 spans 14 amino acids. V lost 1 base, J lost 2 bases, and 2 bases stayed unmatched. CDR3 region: CSARGTGGNYGYTF. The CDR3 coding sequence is TGCAGTGCTAGAGGAACAGGGGGCAACTATGGCTACACCTTC.

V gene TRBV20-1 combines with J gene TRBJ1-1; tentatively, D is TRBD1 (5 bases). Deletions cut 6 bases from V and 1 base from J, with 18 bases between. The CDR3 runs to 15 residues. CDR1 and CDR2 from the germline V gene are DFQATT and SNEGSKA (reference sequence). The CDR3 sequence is CSARGGERGNTEAFF. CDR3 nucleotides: TGCAGTGCCCGGGGAGGAGAAAGGGGGAACACTGAAGCTTTCTTT.

DNA for the CDR3: TGCGCCAGCAGCCTAGCCCATGACAGTTTTAACTATGGCTACACCTTC. Its translation: CASSLAHDSFNYGYTF. The V gene is TRBV4-1, the J gene TRBJ1-2; D may be TRBD1 (5 bases). Germline V gene data show CDR1 as MGHRA and CDR2 as YSYEKL. The CDR3 consists of 16 residues. The ends were cut back, 4 bases at V and 1 base at J, with 16 bases in the middle.

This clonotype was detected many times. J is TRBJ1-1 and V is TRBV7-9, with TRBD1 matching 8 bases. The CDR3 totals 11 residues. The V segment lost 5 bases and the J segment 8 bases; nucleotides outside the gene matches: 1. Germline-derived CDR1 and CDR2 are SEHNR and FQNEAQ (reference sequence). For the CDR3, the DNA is TGTGCCAGCAGCCCAGGGGGCGAAGCTTTCTTT. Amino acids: CASSPGGEAFF.

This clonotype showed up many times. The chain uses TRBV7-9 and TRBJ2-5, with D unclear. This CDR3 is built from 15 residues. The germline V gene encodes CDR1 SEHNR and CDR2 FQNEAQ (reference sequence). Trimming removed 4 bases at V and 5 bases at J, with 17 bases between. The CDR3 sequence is CASSSRPLWGETQYF. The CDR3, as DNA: TGTGCCAGCAGCTCCCGTCCTCTCTGGGGTGAGACCCAGTACTTC.